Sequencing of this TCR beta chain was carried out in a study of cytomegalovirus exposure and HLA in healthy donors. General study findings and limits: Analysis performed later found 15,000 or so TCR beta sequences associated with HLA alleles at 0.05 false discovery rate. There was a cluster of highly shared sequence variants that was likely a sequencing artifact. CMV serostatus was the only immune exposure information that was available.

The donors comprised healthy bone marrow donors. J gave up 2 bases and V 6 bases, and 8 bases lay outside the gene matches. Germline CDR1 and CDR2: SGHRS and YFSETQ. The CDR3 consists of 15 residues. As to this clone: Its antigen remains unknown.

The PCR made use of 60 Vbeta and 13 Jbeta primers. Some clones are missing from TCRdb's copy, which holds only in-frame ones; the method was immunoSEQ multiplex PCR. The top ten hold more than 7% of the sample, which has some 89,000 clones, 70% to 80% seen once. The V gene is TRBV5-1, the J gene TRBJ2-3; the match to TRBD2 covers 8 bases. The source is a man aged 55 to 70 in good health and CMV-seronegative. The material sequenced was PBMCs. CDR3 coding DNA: TGCGCCAGCAACGCCCAGCGGGGGACCACAGATACGCAGTATTTT. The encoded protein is CASNAQRGTTDTQYF. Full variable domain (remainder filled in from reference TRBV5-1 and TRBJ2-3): KAGVTQTPRYLIKTRGQQVTLSCSPISGHRSVSWYQQTPGQGLQFLFEYFSETQRNKGNFPGRFSGRQFSNSRSEMNVSTLELGDSALYLCASNAQRGTTDTQYFGPGTRLTVL.